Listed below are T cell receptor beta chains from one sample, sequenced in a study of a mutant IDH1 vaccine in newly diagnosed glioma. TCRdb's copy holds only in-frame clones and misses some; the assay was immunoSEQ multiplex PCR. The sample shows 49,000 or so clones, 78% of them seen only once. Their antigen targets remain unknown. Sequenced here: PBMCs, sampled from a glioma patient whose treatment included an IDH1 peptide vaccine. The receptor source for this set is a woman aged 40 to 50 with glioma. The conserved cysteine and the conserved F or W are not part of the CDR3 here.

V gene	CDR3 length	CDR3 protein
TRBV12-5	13	ASGLVVEGSYEQY
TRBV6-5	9	ASMDRENPT
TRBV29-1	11	SARQGGPGELF
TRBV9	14	ASSPRTSGERETQY
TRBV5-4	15	ASSFPERGLNQETQY
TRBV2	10	ASRDRNYGYT
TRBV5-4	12	ASSFPLGNSPLH
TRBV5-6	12	ASSLVGRGSGYT
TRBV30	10	AWSVLAGVLH
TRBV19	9	ASGHPSAQH
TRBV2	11	ASSGIGATEAF
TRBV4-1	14	ASSQLDLSDNSPLH
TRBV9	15	ASSVGGLYTPNYGYT
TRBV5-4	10	ASSQSSTEAF
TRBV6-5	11	ASSYSTGGGQY